The clone carrying this T cell receptor (beta chain) has more than one count but fewer than ten. The source of the sample is a study of patients and donors after allogeneic stem cell transplantation. TCRdb called the RT-PCR reads again in MiXCR, with one record for every CDR3 protein. The sample contains roughly 190,000 distinct CDR3 sequences, around 41% of which appear only once. Germline CDR1 reads DFQATT; CDR2 reads SNEGSKA (reference sequence). The CDR3 is 12 residues long. Trimming removed 1 base from V and 3 bases from J, with 6 bases in between. The sequencing input was blood, either unsorted or a sorted T cell fraction (not recorded which). The receptor's source is a human donor who was either an allogeneic HSCT recipient or a stem cell or donor lymphocyte infusion donor (not recorded which). It is not recorded whose cells these are; they may come from a transplant donor. V gene TRBV20-1 combines with J gene TRBJ1-1; D is unresolved. The CDR3 DNA reads as TGCAGTGCTAGAGGAATGGACACTGAAGCTTTCTTT. This codes for CSARGMDTEAFF.